Below, 28 T cell receptor beta chains from the same sample are listed, as sequenced in a study of PD-1 blockade in classical Hodgkin lymphoma. Repertoires were generated with immunoSEQ multiplex PCR, while TCRdb's copy carries only in-frame clones and drops some. Here the sample spans 23,000 or so clones, around 87% being singletons. Time point reported: newly diagnosed, previously untreated cHL patient sample. Researchers pulled CD8+ T cells out of thawed PBMCs using magnetic negative selection. Sequences were obtained from CD8+ T cells from blood. These receptor sequences come from a human donor with classical Hodgkin lymphoma.

V and J are TRBV11-2 and TRBJ2-3; D is uncertain. Germline-derived CDR1 and CDR2 are SGHAT and FQNNGV. V was clipped by 3 bases and J by 6 bases, with 7 bases between them. The CDR3 extends over 12 amino acids. The CDR3 spells CASSFGWDTQYF. The CDR3 nucleotides are TGTGCCAGCAGCTTCGGTTGGGATACGCAGTATTTT.

The CDR3 DNA is TGTGCCAGCAGCTTAGGCCACCCAACCTACGAGCAGTACTTC. This sequence encodes CASSLGHPTYEQYF. The rearrangement joins TRBV11-2 to TRBJ2-7; D is unclear. This CDR3 spans 14 amino acids. Trimming pared 1 base from V and 2 bases from J, leaving 9 bases between. CDR1 is SGHAT and CDR2 is FQNNGV in the germline V gene. Variable domain in full (rest from reference TRBV11-2 and TRBJ2-7): EAGVAQSPRYKIIEKRQSVAFWCNPISGHATLYWYQQILGQGPKLLIQFQNNGVVDDSQLPKDRFSAERLKGVDSTLKIQPAKLEDSAVYLCASSLGHPTYEQYFGPGTRLTVT.

The chain employs TRBV6-5 and TRBJ1-1; D call uncertain. The CDR3 spans 13 residues. Trimming cost V 6 bases and J 0 bases, with 8 bases left between them. Per germline, CDR1 MNHEY and CDR2 SVGAGI. The CDR3 nucleotides are TGTGCCAGCAGGTATTACTTGAACACTGAAGCTTTCTTT. Protein sequence: CASRYYLNTEAFF.

This clone was observed a few times. This chain joins TRBV9 and TRBJ2-1, with TRBD2 identical over 11 bases. The germline gives CDR1 SGDLS, CDR2 YYNGEE. Trimming took 0 bases from V and 1 from J; bases not matched to a gene: 0. This CDR3 is built from 16 residues. CDR3 loop: CASSVGLAGSYNEQFF. The CDR3 DNA reads TGTGCCAGCAGCGTAGGACTAGCGGGATCCTACAATGAGCAGTTCTTC.

The chain employs TRBV2 and TRBJ1-5; 11 nucleotides agree with TRBD1. This CDR3 has 15 amino acids. Germline loops: CDR1 SNHLY, CDR2 FYNNEI. Trimming at V came to 5 bases and at J to 5 bases, leaving 5 bases not matched to a gene. CDR3 residues: CASSYPGQGDQPQHF. The CDR3 DNA sequence: TGTGCCAGCAGTTATCCGGGACAGGGGGATCAGCCCCAGCATTTT.

The CDR3 region is CATTDPVGFSTDTQYF. The CDR3 nucleotides read TGTGCCACCACCGATCCCGTAGGGTTCAGCACAGATACGCAGTATTTT. The rearrangement uses TRBV15 and TRBJ2-3, with D unresolved. The CDR3 totals 16 residues. Germline CDR1 LNHNV, CDR2 YYDKDF (reference sequence). V was trimmed by 7 bases and J by 0 bases, leaving 17 bases between them.

This chain connects TRBV18 to TRBJ1-1; D gene unclear. This CDR3 region has 13 residues. V shed 6 bases and J shed 1 base, with 9 bases lying between them. Per the germline V gene, CDR1 is KGHSH and CDR2 is LQKENI. The CDR3, as DNA: TGTGCCAGCTCGGAAGGCACGAACACTGAAGCTTTCTTT. Translated: CASSEGTNTEAFF.

The chain employs TRBV28 and TRBJ2-7; the D call may be TRBD1 or TRBD2 (5 bases each). The germline CDR1 and CDR2 sequences are MDHEN and SYDVKM. Trimming took off 5 bases at V and 2 bases at J, with 13 bases between the two ends. This CDR3 spans 14 amino acids. The chain's CDR3 is CASSPWGKPYEQYF. The DNA for the CDR3 is TGTGCCAGCAGTCCGTGGGGGAAGCCCTACGAGCAGTACTTC. Full variable domain (rest looked up from reference TRBV28 and TRBJ2-7): DVKVTQSSRYLVKRTGEKVFLECVQDMDHENMFWYRQDPGLGLRLIYFSYDVKMKEKGDIPEGYSVSREKKERFSLILESASTNQTSMYLCASSPWGKPYEQYFGPGTRLTVT.

V usage is TRBV27 and J usage is TRBJ2-7; 10 nucleotides line up with TRBD2. The CDR3 extends over 16 amino acids. Germline V gene sequence: CDR1 MNHEY, CDR2 SMNVEV (reference sequence). J gave up 4 bases and V 6 bases, and 12 bases lay outside the gene matches. CDR3 region: CASSYLAGAPGYEQYF. The CDR3 coding sequence is TGTGCCAGCAGCTATCTAGCGGGAGCCCCGGGTTACGAGCAGTACTTC.

The chain uses TRBV28 and TRBJ1-5; 9 bases match TRBD1. The CDR3 consists of 15 residues. From germline, CDR1 is MDHEN and CDR2 SYDVKM. J gave up 5 bases and V 3 bases, and 5 bases lay outside the gene matches. The CDR3 here is CASSFLRDRDQPQHF. The CDR3 nucleotides are TGTGCCAGCAGTTTCCTCCGGGACAGGGATCAGCCCCAGCATTTT.

The chain recombines TRBV5-5 with TRBJ2-5; D is perhaps TRBD2 (6 bases). The germline V gene has CDR1 SGHKS and CDR2 YYEKEE (reference sequence). This CDR3 comprises 14 residues. The V end lost 4 bases, the J end lost 4 bases, and 14 bases lay between the germline ends. The CDR3 bases are TGTGCCAGCAGCCCCTCCGGGGGACGAGAGACCCAGTACTTC. Encoded protein: CASSPSGGRETQYF. Together with reference TRBV5-5 and TRBJ2-5, the CDR3 gives the full variable domain: DAGVTQSPTHLIKTRGQQVTLRCSPISGHKSVSWYQQVLGQGPQFIFQYYEKEERGRGNFPDRFSARQFPNYSSELNVNALLLGDSALYLCASSPSGGRETQYFGPGTRLLVL.

The chain links TRBV19 to TRBJ1-1, with D unclear. Per germline, CDR1 LNHDA and CDR2 SQIVND (reference sequence). V was cut by 7 bases and J by 5 bases, with 17 bases left in between. CDR3 length: 14 amino acids. The CDR3: CASTSSRGGTEAFF. CDR3 sequence (DNA): TGTGCCAGTACCTCTTCGAGAGGCGGGACTGAAGCTTTCTTT.

The J gene is TRBJ2-2, the V gene TRBV7-9, with TRBD2 matching over 7 bases. Germline V gives CDR1 SEHNR, CDR2 FQNEAQ (reference sequence). V lost 3 bases, J lost 1 base, and 5 bases stayed unmatched. This CDR3 contains 16 residues. The CDR3 region has the DNA TGTGCCAGCAGCTTCGTCAAGCGGGAGAACACCGGGGAGCTGTTTTTT. Protein product: CASSFVKRENTGELFF.

The chain couples TRBV2 to TRBJ1-3, with 7 bases that match TRBD1. Per the germline V gene, CDR1 is SNHLY and CDR2 is FYNNEI. CDR3 size: 15 residues. The V and J ends lost 5 bases and 0 bases, in that order; junction bases with no gene match: 4. The DNA for the CDR3 is TGTGCCAGCAGTCCGACAGGGCCCTCTGGAAACACCATATATTTT. Residues: CASSPTGPSGNTIYF.

V is TRBV7-9 and J is TRBJ2-5; D gene ambiguous. Germline CDR1 and CDR2: SEHNR and FQNEAQ (reference sequence). V lost 0 bases and J 4 bases, leaving 6 bases between the germline ends. This CDR3 is 13 amino acids long. CDR3 loop: CASSLAPGETQYF. CDR3 nucleotide sequence: TGTGCCAGCAGCTTAGCCCCTGGAGAGACCCAGTACTTC.

The gene calls are TRBV5-1 and TRBJ1-1; D perhaps matches TRBD1 (6 bases). This CDR3 is built from 13 residues. V lost 7 bases, J lost 5 bases, and 15 bases lay in between. Germline V gene lookup returns CDR1 SGHRS and CDR2 YFSETQ. The CDR3 nucleotides are TGCGCCAGCGGAACTGCAGGGGTTACTGAAGCTTTCTTT. As protein: CASGTAGVTEAFF.

In this sample, this clone turned up a few times. V is TRBV6-1 and J is TRBJ2-7; the D gene is possibly TRBD2 (6 bases). CDR1 MNHNS and CDR2 SASEGT come from the germline V gene. This CDR3 is 12 amino acids long. V shed 10 bases and J shed 6 bases, with 16 bases lying between them. CDR3 coding DNA: TGTGCCATCGTTAAGACTAGTGGCGAGCAGTACTTC. Translating gives CAIVKTSGEQYF.

On this clone: Other nucleotide sequences in the sample specify the same CDR3. The V call is TRBV4-3, the J call TRBJ2-3; 8 nucleotides agree with TRBD1. Germline loops: CDR1 LGHNA, CDR2 YSLEER. The V and J ends lost 1 base and 0 bases, in that order; junction bases with no gene match: 0. This CDR3 is built from 15 residues. The CDR3 coding sequence is TGCGCCAGCAGCCAAGGACAGGGGAGCACAGATACGCAGTATTTT. Protein sequence: CASSQGQGSTDTQYF.

The chain joins TRBV5-5 to TRBJ2-1; TRBD1 aligns across 7 bases. V was pared by 4 bases and J by 0 bases, with 7 bases of the junction left unmatched. This CDR3 contains 16 residues. The germline gives CDR1 SGHKS, CDR2 YYEKEE (reference sequence). This CDR3 is CASSITGVGSYNEQFF. CDR3 in DNA: TGTGCCAGCAGCATAACAGGGGTTGGCTCCTACAATGAGCAGTTCTTC. The complete variable domain, with remaining parts taken from reference TRBV5-5 and TRBJ2-1, reads DAGVTQSPTHLIKTRGQQVTLRCSPISGHKSVSWYQQVLGQGPQFIFQYYEKEERGRGNFPDRFSARQFPNYSSELNVNALLLGDSALYLCASSITGVGSYNEQFFGPGTRLTVL.

This chain links TRBV6-5 with TRBJ2-7; 7 positions match TRBD2. Germline V gene data show CDR1 as MNHEY and CDR2 as SVGAGI. The CDR3 contains 16 residues. The J segment lost 4 bases and the V segment lost 0 bases, leaving 9 bases of the junction unmatched. The CDR3 sequence: CASSYSNRLAAYEQYF. CDR3 nucleotides: TGTGCCAGCAGTTACTCGAACAGGCTAGCGGCTTACGAGCAGTACTTC.

This chain joins TRBV2 and TRBJ2-1; 10 positions agree with TRBD2. Germline lookup yields CDR1 SNHLY and CDR2 FYNNEI. The ends lost 3 bases at V and 6 bases at J; junction bases unmatched: 2. This CDR3 has 14 residues. DNA of the CDR3: TGTGCCAGCAGTGATCAGCGGGGGGGCAATGAGCAGTTCTTC. Its translation: CASSDQRGGNEQFF.

This chain uses TRBV4-1 with TRBJ2-7; D unclear. The germline V gene has CDR1 MGHRA and CDR2 YSYEKL. The CDR3 extends over 14 amino acids. The germline V and J ends were trimmed by 5 bases and 2 bases, with 13 bases remaining between them. CDR3 amino acids: CASSYGLDAYEQYF. The CDR3 DNA follows: TGCGCCAGCAGCTACGGCCTCGATGCCTACGAGCAGTACTTC.

The rearrangement joins TRBV5-1 to TRBJ1-4; no clear D. The CDR3 has 17 residues. Germline-derived CDR1 and CDR2 are SGHRS and YFSETQ. V gave up 6 bases and J gave up 0 bases, with 18 bases separating them. The CDR3 region has the DNA TGCGCCAGCACACCCCTGCCCAGGCAAGCAACTAATGAAAAACTGTTTTTT. Residues: CASTPLPRQATNEKLFF.

The rearrangement uses TRBV5-1 and TRBJ1-1, with a tentative D call TRBD1 (5 bases). CDR1 and CDR2 from the germline V gene are SGHRS and YFSETQ. The V and J ends lost 4 bases and 3 bases respectively, with 19 bases between them. The CDR3 runs to 16 residues. This CDR3 is CASSPSPRATYTEAFF. CDR3 in DNA: TGCGCCAGCAGCCCCTCGCCCAGGGCCACCTACACTGAAGCTTTCTTT. Filled out from reference TRBV5-1 and TRBJ1-1, the complete variable domain reads KAGVTQTPRYLIKTRGQQVTLSCSPISGHRSVSWYQQTPGQGLQFLFEYFSETQRNKGNFPGRFSGRQFSNSRSEMNVSTLELGDSALYLCASSPSPRATYTEAFFGQGTRLTVV.

The chain uses TRBV19 and TRBJ2-1; 12 bases fit TRBD2. V gave up 4 bases and J gave up 7 bases; unmatched junction bases: 8. The CDR3 has 16 residues. Germline lookup yields CDR1 LNHDA and CDR2 SQIVND (reference sequence). The CDR3 DNA is TGTGCCAGTAGTACCACAGGACTAGCGGGATTAAATGAGCAGTTCTTC. This encodes CASSTTGLAGLNEQFF.

The rearrangement uses TRBV6-6 and TRBJ1-3; D is perhaps TRBD1 (6 bases). This CDR3 comprises 16 residues. Germline lookup yields CDR1 MNHNY and CDR2 SVGAGI (reference sequence). Trimming shortened V by 5 bases and J by 2 bases, and 16 bases separated the two germline ends. The CDR3 sequence is CASSPSWTAAGNTIYF. CDR3 nucleotide sequence: TGTGCCAGCAGTCCTTCTTGGACAGCAGCTGGAAACACCATATATTTT.

The chain uses TRBV5-8 and TRBJ1-5; 7 bases agree with TRBD1. CDR3 length: 14 amino acids. Germline V gene sequence: CDR1 SGHTS, CDR2 YDEGEE. V shed 3 bases and J 3 bases; nucleotides not matched to a gene: 3. CDR3 nucleotide sequence: TGTGCCAGCAGCTGGGACAGCTTCAATCAGCCCCAGCATTTT. This sequence encodes CASSWDSFNQPQHF.

This chain connects TRBV10-3 to TRBJ2-1; possibly TRBD1 for D (6 bases). The CDR3 runs to 16 residues. Trimming left V 0 bases short and J 3 bases short, with 12 bases between. Germline CDR1 ENHRY, CDR2 SYGVKD. CDR3 protein: CAISESAGDHYNEQFF. Here the CDR3 DNA reads TGTGCCATCAGTGAGTCGGCAGGGGACCACTACAATGAGCAGTTCTTC.